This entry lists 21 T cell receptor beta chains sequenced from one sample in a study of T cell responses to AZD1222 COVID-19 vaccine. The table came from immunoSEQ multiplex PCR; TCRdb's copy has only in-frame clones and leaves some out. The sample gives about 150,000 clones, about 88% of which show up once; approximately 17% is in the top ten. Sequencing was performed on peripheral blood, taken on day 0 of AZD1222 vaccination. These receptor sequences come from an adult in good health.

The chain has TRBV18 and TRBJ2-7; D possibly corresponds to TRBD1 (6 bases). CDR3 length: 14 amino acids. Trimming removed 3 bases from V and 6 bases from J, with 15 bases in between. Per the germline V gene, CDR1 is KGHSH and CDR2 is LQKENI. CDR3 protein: CASSPGTRGSEQYF. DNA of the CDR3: TGTGCCAGCTCACCCGGGACACGGGGATCCGAGCAGTACTTC.

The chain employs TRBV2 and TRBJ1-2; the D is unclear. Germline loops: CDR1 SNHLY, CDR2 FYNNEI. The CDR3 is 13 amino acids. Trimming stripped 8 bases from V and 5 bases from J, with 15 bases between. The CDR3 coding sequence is TGTGCCAGCGGAGTCACGAAAGGGTATGGCTACACCTTC. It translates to CASGVTKGYGYTF.

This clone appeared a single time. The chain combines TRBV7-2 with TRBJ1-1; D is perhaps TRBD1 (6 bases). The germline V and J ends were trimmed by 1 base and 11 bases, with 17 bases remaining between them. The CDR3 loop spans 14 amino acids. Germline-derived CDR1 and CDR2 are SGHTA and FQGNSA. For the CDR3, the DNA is TGTGCCAGCAGCTTAGGGGGTTCCGGACAGCCTGCTTTCTTT. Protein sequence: CASSLGGSGQPAFF.

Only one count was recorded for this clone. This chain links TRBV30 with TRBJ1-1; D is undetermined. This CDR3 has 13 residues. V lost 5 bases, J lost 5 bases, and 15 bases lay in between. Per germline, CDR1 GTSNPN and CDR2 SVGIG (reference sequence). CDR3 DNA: TGTGCCTGGTCAAAAGACCAGAGGACTGAAGCTTTCTTT. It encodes CAWSKDQRTEAFF.

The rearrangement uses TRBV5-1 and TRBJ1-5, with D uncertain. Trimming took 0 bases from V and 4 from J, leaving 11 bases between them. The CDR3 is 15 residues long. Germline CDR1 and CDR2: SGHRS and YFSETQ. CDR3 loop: CASSLVSGNNQPQHF. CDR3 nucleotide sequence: TGCGCCAGCAGCTTGGTCTCGGGGAATAATCAGCCCCAGCATTTT.

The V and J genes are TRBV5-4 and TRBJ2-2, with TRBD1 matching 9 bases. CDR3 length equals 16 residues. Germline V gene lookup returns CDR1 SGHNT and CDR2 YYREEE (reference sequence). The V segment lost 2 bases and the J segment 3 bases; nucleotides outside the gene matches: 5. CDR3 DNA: TGTGCCAGCAGCTTAGGGGGACAGGGCCACACCGGGGAGCTGTTTTTT. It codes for CASSLGGQGHTGELFF.

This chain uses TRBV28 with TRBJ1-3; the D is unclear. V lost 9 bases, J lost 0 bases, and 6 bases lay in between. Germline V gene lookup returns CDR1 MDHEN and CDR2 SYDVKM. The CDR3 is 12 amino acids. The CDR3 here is CASVDSGNTIYF. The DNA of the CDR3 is TGTGCCAGTGTAGACTCTGGAAACACCATATATTTT.

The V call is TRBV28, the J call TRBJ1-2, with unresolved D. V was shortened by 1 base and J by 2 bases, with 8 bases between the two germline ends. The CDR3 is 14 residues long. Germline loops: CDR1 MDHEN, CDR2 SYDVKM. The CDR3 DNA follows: TGTGCCAGCAGTTTATCGACCACAAACTATGGCTACACCTTC. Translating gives CASSLSTTNYGYTF.

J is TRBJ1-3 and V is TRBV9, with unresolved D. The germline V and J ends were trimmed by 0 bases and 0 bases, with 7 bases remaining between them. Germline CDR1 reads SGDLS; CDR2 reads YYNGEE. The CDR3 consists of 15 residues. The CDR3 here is CASSVAPASGNTIYF. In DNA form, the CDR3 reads TGTGCCAGCAGCGTAGCCCCGGCCTCTGGAAACACCATATATTTT.

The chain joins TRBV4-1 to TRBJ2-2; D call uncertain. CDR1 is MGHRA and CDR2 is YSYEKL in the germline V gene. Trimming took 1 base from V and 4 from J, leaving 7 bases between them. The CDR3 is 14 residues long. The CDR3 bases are TGCGCCAGCAGCCAAGGACCGGTCACCGGGGAGCTGTTTTTT. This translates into CASSQGPVTGELFF.

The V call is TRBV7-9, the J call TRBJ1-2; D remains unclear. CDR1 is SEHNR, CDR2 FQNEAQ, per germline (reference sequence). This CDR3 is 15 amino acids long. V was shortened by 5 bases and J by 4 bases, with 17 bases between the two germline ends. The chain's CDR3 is CASSRSVGVVYGYTF. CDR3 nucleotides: TGTGCCAGCAGCCGCTCCGTCGGAGTTGTCTATGGCTACACCTTC.

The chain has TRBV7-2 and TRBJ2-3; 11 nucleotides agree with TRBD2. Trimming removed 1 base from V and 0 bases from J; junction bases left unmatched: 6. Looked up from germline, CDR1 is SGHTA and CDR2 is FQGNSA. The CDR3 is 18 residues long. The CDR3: CASSLVFSGGVSTDTQYF. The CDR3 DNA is TGTGCCAGCAGCTTAGTTTTTAGCGGGGGGGTGAGCACAGATACGCAGTATTTT. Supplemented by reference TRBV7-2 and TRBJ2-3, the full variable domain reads GAGVSQSPSNKVTEKGKDVELRCDPISGHTALYWYRQSLGQGLEFLIYFQGNSAPDKSGLPSDRFSAERTGGSVSTLTIQRTQQEDSAVYLCASSLVFSGGVSTDTQYFGPGTRLTVL.

The CDR3 DNA reads TGTGCCAGCAGCCCCCGGGGCCGGGGAGATACGCAGTATTTT. Protein sequence: CASSPRGRGDTQYF. The chain couples TRBV27 to TRBJ2-3; D may correspond to TRBD1 or TRBD2 (5 bases each). The CDR3 extends over 14 amino acids. Trimming took off 6 bases at V and 5 bases at J, with 15 bases between the two ends. Germline lookup yields CDR1 MNHEY and CDR2 SMNVEV (reference sequence).

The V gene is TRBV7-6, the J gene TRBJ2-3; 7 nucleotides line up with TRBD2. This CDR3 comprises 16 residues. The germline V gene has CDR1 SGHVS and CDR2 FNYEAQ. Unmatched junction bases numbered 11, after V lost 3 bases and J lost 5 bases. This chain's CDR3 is CASSFGGGPFIDTQYF. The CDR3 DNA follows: TGTGCCAGCAGCTTCGGGGGAGGGCCTTTTATAGATACGCAGTATTTT. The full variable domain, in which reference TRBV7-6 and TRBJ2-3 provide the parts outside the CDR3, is GAGVSQSPRYKVTKRGQDVALRCDPISGHVSLYWYRQALGQGPEFLTYFNYEAQQDKSGLPNDRFSAERPEGSISTLTIQRTEQRDSAMYRCASSFGGGPFIDTQYFGPGTRLTVL.

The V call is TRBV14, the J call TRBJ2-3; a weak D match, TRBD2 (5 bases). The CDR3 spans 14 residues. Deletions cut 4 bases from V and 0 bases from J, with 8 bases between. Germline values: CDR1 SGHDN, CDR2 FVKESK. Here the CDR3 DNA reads TGTGCCAGCAGCCCGACTACTAGCACAGATACGCAGTATTTT. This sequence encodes CASSPTTSTDTQYF.

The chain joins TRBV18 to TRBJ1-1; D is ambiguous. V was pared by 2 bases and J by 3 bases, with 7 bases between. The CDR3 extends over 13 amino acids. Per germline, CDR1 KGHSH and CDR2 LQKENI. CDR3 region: CASSPITDTEAFF. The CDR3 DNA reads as TGTGCCAGCTCACCAATCACGGACACTGAAGCTTTCTTT.

For the CDR3, the DNA is TGCGCCAGCAGTGAGTCCGCGGGTTGGCAGCAAGAGACCCAGTACTTC. Translating gives CASSESAGWQQETQYF. V is TRBV10-1 and J is TRBJ2-5, with D perhaps matching TRBD2 (5 bases). Germline V lookup: CDR1 WNHNN, CDR2 SYGVQD (reference sequence). This CDR3 is 16 amino acids long. The V and J ends lost 0 bases and 2 bases respectively, with 13 bases between them.

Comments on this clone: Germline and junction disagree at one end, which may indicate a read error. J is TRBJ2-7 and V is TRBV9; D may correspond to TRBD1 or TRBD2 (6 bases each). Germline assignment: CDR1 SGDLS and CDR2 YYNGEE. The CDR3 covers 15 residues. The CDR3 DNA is TGTGCCAGCAGCGTAGAGGGCCCCCCCACAGGGAGGTTATCCTTC. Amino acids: CASSVEGPPTGRLSF.

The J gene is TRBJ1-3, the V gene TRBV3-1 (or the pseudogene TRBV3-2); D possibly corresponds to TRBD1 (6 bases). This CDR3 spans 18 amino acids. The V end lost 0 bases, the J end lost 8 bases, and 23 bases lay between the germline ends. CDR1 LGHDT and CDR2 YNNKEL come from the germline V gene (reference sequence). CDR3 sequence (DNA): TGTGCCAGCAGCCAAGAAGGCAGGGGCCCACCCTTTAGATACACCATATATTTT. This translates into CASSQEGRGPPFRYTIYF.

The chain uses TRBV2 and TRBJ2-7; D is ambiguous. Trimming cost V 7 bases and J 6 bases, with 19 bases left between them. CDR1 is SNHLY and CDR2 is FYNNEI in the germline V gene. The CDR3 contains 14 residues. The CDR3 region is CASKPLALNVEQYF. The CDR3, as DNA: TGTGCCAGCAAACCTTTGGCCCTCAATGTCGAGCAGTACTTC.

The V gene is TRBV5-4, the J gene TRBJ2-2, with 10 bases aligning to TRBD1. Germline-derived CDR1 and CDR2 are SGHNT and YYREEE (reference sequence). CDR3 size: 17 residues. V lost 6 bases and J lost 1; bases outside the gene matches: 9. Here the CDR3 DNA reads TGTGCCAGCACCTCGGGGACAGGGGTCGTGAACACCGGGGAGCTGTTTTTT. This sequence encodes CASTSGTGVVNTGELFF.